Each of the 15 T cell receptor beta chains below was sequenced from the same sample in a study of OX40 agonist ivuxolimab in advanced cancers. Repertoires were generated with immunoSEQ multiplex PCR, while TCRdb's copy carries only in-frame clones and drops some. Of tens of thousands of clones listed, around 78% are singletons. This sample comprised CD4+ or CD8+ T cells sorted from blood, obtained in a trial of the OX40 agonist ivuxolimab. These receptors were taken from an adult with an advanced solid tumor such as melanoma, head and neck, liver or kidney cancer.

The chain recombines TRBV9 with TRBJ1-1; 12 positions agree with TRBD1. CDR3 length: 15 residues. The V gene's germline CDR1 is SGDLS and CDR2 YYNGEE. V shed 4 bases, J shed 2 bases, and the junction held 3 bases outside the gene matches. The CDR3 DNA follows: TGTGCCAGCAGCCCTGGGACAGGGGGCAACACTGAAGCTTTCTTT. It yields the protein CASSPGTGGNTEAFF.

The chain combines TRBV15 with TRBJ2-2; maybe TRBD1 (7 bases). The length of the CDR3 is 13 residues. Germline CDR1 is LNHNV and CDR2 is YYDKDF (reference sequence). The V gene lost 8 bases and the J gene lost 7 bases, with 14 bases spanning the gap. Written as DNA, the CDR3 is TGTGCCACCCGTGGACAGGAGGGCGGGGAGCTGTTTTTT. Encoded protein: CATRGQEGGELFF.

This chain uses TRBV29-1 with TRBJ2-3; no definite D call. V was trimmed by 1 base and J by 1 base, leaving 9 bases between them. The CDR3 runs 14 residues. The V gene's germline CDR1 is SQVTM and CDR2 ANQGSEA. The DNA for the CDR3 is TGCAGCGTTGAAGGGTGGGCGGGCACAGATACGCAGTATTTT. Protein sequence: CSVEGWAGTDTQYF.

V usage is TRBV7-9 and J usage is TRBJ2-7; weak D call: TRBD1 (6 bases). Trimming pared 6 bases from V and 0 bases from J, leaving 15 bases between. The CDR3 sequence is 15 residues long. CDR1 and CDR2 (germline): SEHNR, FQNEAQ (reference sequence). The CDR3 nucleotides are TGTGCCAGCAGTACACAGGGCAGGAGCTCCTACGAGCAGTACTTC. Translating gives CASSTQGRSSYEQYF.

V gene TRBV27 combines with J gene TRBJ2-7, with 8 bases matching TRBD2. The V gene end was trimmed by 6 bases and the J gene end by 4 bases; junction bases not matched to a gene: 2. The CDR3 has 12 residues. The V gene's germline CDR1 is MNHEY and CDR2 SMNVEV (reference sequence). CDR3 sequence: CASSRGGYEQYF. CDR3 DNA: TGTGCCAGCAGCCGGGGGGGGTACGAGCAGTACTTC.

V gene TRBV6-6 combines with J gene TRBJ2-1; D tentatively fits TRBD1 or TRBD2 (5 bases each). The CDR3 length is 13 residues. The ends were cut back, 4 bases at V and 5 bases at J, with 9 bases in the middle. In germline, CDR1 is MNHNY, CDR2 SVGAGI (reference sequence). In nucleotides, the CDR3 is TGTGCCAGCAGTTGGGACGGGGACAATGAGCAGTTCTTC. Its protein is CASSWDGDNEQFF.

The chain has TRBV28 and TRBJ1-1; D ambiguous. Trimming pared 2 bases from V and 7 bases from J, leaving 14 bases between. The CDR3 loop spans 14 amino acids. Germline lookup yields CDR1 MDHEN and CDR2 SYDVKM. The CDR3 DNA reads TGTGCCAGCAGTTTAGGGCGGGGAGGCGGTGAAGCTTTCTTT. It codes for CASSLGRGGGEAFF.

To note about this clone: This may come from a read error, since a much larger clone is one base off. The same CDR3 arises from other DNA sequences in this sample as well. The V and J genes are TRBV12-5 and TRBJ2-3; the D gene is possibly TRBD1 (6 bases). V gave up 6 bases and J gave up 2 bases, with 18 bases separating them. In germline, CDR1 is LGHNT, CDR2 FRNRAP. This CDR3 is built from 16 residues. CDR3 in amino acids: CASGFLQGYDTDTQYF. The CDR3 nucleotides read TGTGCTAGTGGCTTTCTACAGGGTTACGACACAGATACGCAGTATTTT. Complete variable domain (other parts from reference TRBV12-5 and TRBJ2-3): DARVTQTPRHKVTEMGQEVTMRCQPILGHNTVFWYRQTMMQGLELLAYFRNRAPLDDSGMPKDRFSAEMPDATLATLKIQPSEPRDSAVYFCASGFLQGYDTDTQYFGPGTRLTVL.

The J gene is TRBJ1-1, the V gene TRBV28, with D hard to call. CDR1 MDHEN and CDR2 SYDVKM come from the germline V gene. The CDR3 consists of 15 residues. V lost 3 bases and J lost 7, with 18 bases in between. The CDR3 here is CASSLDSSSAREAFF. The CDR3 DNA reads TGTGCCAGCAGTTTGGATTCCTCAAGCGCCCGTGAAGCTTTCTTT.

Points on this clone: The likely explanation is a read error, given a far larger clone one base away. The chain is built from TRBV11-2 and TRBJ2-7; 8 bases fit TRBD1. CDR1 and CDR2 (germline): SGHAT, FQNNGV. The CDR3 runs 15 residues. V shed 5 bases and J 6 bases; nucleotides not matched to a gene: 12. CDR3 DNA: TGTGCCAGCAGCCCCGGACAGGGAAGCTTGCTCGAGCAGTACTTC. Its protein is CASSPGQGSLLEQYF.

Sample share makes this clone medium-sized. This chain joins TRBV10-1 and TRBJ1-6; the D gene is possibly TRBD1 (6 bases). V was clipped by 9 bases and J by 6 bases, with 9 bases between them. CDR1 is WNHNN and CDR2 is SYGVQD in the germline V gene (reference sequence). This CDR3 spans 12 amino acids. The CDR3 DNA is TGCGCCAGTCGACAGGCTAATTCACCCCTCCACTTT. This sequence encodes CASRQANSPLHF.

This clone was counted many times. The chain recombines TRBV7-9 with TRBJ2-7, with D possibly matching TRBD1 (6 bases). Between the trimmed V and J ends, which lost 5 bases and 5 bases, there was a span of 10 bases. There are 12 residues in the CDR3. Per the germline V gene, CDR1 is SEHNR and CDR2 is FQNEAQ (reference sequence). Here the CDR3 DNA reads TGTGCCAGCAGCGCCTACAGGGACGAGCAGTACTTC. It is translated as CASSAYRDEQYF.

Here the CDR3 reads CASSPTTGSSYNEQFF. The CDR3 nucleotides read TGTGCCAGCAGTCCGACAACAGGGAGCTCCTACAATGAGCAGTTCTTC. The gene calls are TRBV27 and TRBJ2-1; possibly TRBD1 for D (6 bases). Trimming removed 5 bases from V and 0 bases from J, with 14 bases in between. Germline CDR1 is MNHEY and CDR2 is SMNVEV (reference sequence). The CDR3 consists of 16 residues.

This clone has only one observation. The genes are TRBV15 and TRBJ1-5; tentatively, D is TRBD1 (6 bases). With 8 bases removed from V and 0 bases from J, the gap between germline ends came to 17 bases. The CDR3 has 16 residues. Looked up from germline, CDR1 is LNHNV and CDR2 is YYDKDF (reference sequence). The CDR3: CATEDSLFSSNQPQHF. CDR3 DNA: TGTGCCACCGAGGACAGTTTGTTTAGTAGCAATCAGCCCCAGCATTTT.

The rearrangement joins TRBV13 to TRBJ2-5, with D possibly matching TRBD2 (6 bases). CDR3 length: 15 residues. Germline CDR1 PRHDT, CDR2 FYEKMQ (reference sequence). The V end was cut by 4 bases, the J end by 7 bases, with 19 bases between. CDR3 sequence reads: CASSSLLTQGGTQYF. The CDR3 region has the DNA TGTGCCAGCAGCTCCCTACTGACGCAGGGAGGGACCCAGTACTTC.